Included here is one T cell receptor (beta chain) sequence, with context. The sample originates from a study of identical twins. Trimming left V 0 bases short and J 4 bases short, with 16 bases between. From germline, CDR1 is DFQATT and CDR2 SNEGSKA (reference sequence). The CDR3 has 16 residues. In TCRdb, the 5' RACE reads were re-called with MiXCR into one record per CDR3 protein. The repertoire holds around 470,000 distinct CDR3 sequences, with approximately 15% as singletons. The same data also contributed to another study, on yellow fever vaccine responses in identical twins.

Specimen: CD4+ T cells sorted from blood. This TCR came from a woman under 30 in good health. The chain links TRBV20-1 to TRBJ2-1, with D possibly TRBD2 on 7 matching bases. CDR3 DNA sequence: TGCAGTGCTAGAGACTCCGGGGGGCTAAGATACAATGAGCAGTTCTTC. Protein sequence: CSARDSGGLRYNEQFF.